These T cell receptor beta chains were read from a single sample in a study of T cell responses to AZD1222 COVID-19 vaccine. The method was immunoSEQ multiplex PCR; TCRdb's version includes in-frame clones alone and lacks a portion of them. Of 95,000 to 150,000 clones in the sample, 92% were seen once. The starting material was peripheral blood, obtained on day 0 of AZD1222 vaccination. Every receptor here comes from an adult in good health. CDR3s include the opening cysteine and the closing phenylalanine or tryptophan.

cdr3_aa: CASSDQPNTEAFF
j_call: TRBJ1-1
v_call: TRBV2

cdr3_aa: CASSHGQGATGYTF
j_call: TRBJ1-2
v_call: TRBV5-4

cdr3_aa: CASSAQQENTEAFF
j_call: TRBJ1-1
v_call: TRBV5-1

cdr3_aa: CASSLIGELFF
j_call: TRBJ2-2
v_call: TRBV12-3/TRBV12-4

cdr3_aa: CASSLGQGPGRWTEAFF
j_call: TRBJ1-1
v_call: TRBV5-1

cdr3_aa: CASSLALAGGWSSYNEQFF
j_call: TRBJ2-1
v_call: TRBV7-2

cdr3_aa: CASSSWSGGGDEQFF
j_call: TRBJ2-1
v_call: TRBV6-5

cdr3_aa: CASSPGTDYGYTF
j_call: TRBJ1-2
v_call: TRBV14

cdr3_aa: CASSKGQGVYGNTIYF
j_call: TRBJ1-3
v_call: TRBV21-1

cdr3_aa: CASSPRDSPLQETQYF
j_call: TRBJ2-5
v_call: TRBV19

cdr3_aa: CASSLGASQPQHF
j_call: TRBJ1-5
v_call: TRBV5-1

cdr3_aa: CASSLDVLNTEAFF
j_call: TRBJ1-1
v_call: TRBV7-3

cdr3_aa: CASSQDRWMNTEAFF
j_call: TRBJ1-1
v_call: TRBV4-3

cdr3_aa: CASSVGPGVNYGYTF
j_call: TRBJ1-2
v_call: TRBV9

cdr3_aa: CASSQVVSGHGYTF
j_call: TRBJ1-2
v_call: TRBV14

cdr3_aa: CAISEMADTQYF
j_call: TRBJ2-3
v_call: TRBV10-3

cdr3_aa: CASSGGRNEQFF
j_call: TRBJ2-1
v_call: TRBV9

cdr3_aa: CASSPDGGEAFF
j_call: TRBJ1-1
v_call: TRBV18

cdr3_aa: CASSYSVGAAYEQYF
j_call: TRBJ2-7
v_call: TRBV6-5

cdr3_aa: CASSVQGKGF
j_call: TRBJ1-6
v_call: TRBV27

cdr3_aa: CASSLGVNGAFF
j_call: TRBJ1-1
v_call: TRBV7-9

cdr3_aa: CASSIGTGGDQPQHF
j_call: TRBJ1-5
v_call: TRBV19

cdr3_aa: CASSSLKGPTRRAFF
j_call: TRBJ1-1
v_call: TRBV7-9

cdr3_aa: CASTSLAGGPLGEQFF
j_call: TRBJ2-1
v_call: TRBV2

cdr3_aa: CASSPPRTYKDGGYTF
j_call: TRBJ1-2
v_call: TRBV18

cdr3_aa: CASSISSGGAHEQYF
j_call: TRBJ2-7
v_call: TRBV19

cdr3_aa: CASSAAWDSQETQYF
j_call: TRBJ2-5
v_call: TRBV7-7

cdr3_aa: CASSAGGYNEQFF
j_call: TRBJ2-1
v_call: TRBV19

cdr3_aa: CASSPLYRGTIYF
j_call: TRBJ1-3
v_call: TRBV11-2

cdr3_aa: CASSFGGLYGREKTQYF
j_call: TRBJ2-5
v_call: TRBV5-1

cdr3_aa: CASSFGTEAFF
j_call: TRBJ1-1
v_call: TRBV2

cdr3_aa: CASSQEGTGTYGYTF
j_call: TRBJ1-2
v_call: TRBV4-3

cdr3_aa: CASSTGRDSPLHF
j_call: TRBJ1-6
v_call: TRBV7-3

cdr3_aa: CASSLGTRETQYF
j_call: TRBJ2-5
v_call: TRBV7-9

cdr3_aa: CASSLRRDWGRANTGELFF
j_call: TRBJ2-2
v_call: TRBV3-1/TRBV3-2

cdr3_aa: CASSPRSLGGETQYF
j_call: TRBJ2-5
v_call: TRBV18

cdr3_aa: CASSPFPAGSAYEQYF
j_call: TRBJ2-7
v_call: TRBV18

cdr3_aa: CASSPTVAGARNEQFF
j_call: TRBJ2-1
v_call: TRBV7-2

cdr3_aa: CASSVAGDGYGGQYF
j_call: TRBJ2-7
v_call: TRBV9

cdr3_aa: CASSLPGIPKGEKLFF
j_call: TRBJ1-4
v_call: TRBV7-8

cdr3_aa: CASSVATRVSYNSPLHF
j_call: TRBJ1-6
v_call: TRBV9

cdr3_aa: CASSQDERRGDEQFF
j_call: TRBJ2-1
v_call: TRBV3-1/TRBV3-2